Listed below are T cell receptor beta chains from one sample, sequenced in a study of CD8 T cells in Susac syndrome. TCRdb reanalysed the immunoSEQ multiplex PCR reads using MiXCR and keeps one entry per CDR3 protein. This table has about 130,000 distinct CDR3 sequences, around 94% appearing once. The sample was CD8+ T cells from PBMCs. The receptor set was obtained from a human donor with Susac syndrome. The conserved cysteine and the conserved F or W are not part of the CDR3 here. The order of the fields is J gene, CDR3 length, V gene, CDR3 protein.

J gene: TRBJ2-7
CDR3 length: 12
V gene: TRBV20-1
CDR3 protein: SARGGGAAYEQY

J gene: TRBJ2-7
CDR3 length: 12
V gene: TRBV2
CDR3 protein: ASSVAGGSYEQY

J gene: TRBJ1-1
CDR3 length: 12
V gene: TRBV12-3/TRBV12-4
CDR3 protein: ASRDRGGNTEAF

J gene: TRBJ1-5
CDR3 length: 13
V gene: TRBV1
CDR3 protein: TSSRSGQGERPQH

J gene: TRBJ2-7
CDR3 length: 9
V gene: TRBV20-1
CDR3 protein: SAASQYEQY

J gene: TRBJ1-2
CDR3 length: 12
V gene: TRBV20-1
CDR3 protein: SARVSSSNYGYT

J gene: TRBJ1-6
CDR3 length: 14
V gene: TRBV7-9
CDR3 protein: ASSSAGSSYNSPLH

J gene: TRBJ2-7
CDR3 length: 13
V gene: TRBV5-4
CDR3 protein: ASSLQLAGDSEQY

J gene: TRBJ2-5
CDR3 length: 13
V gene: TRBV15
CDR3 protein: ATSRARDSQETQY

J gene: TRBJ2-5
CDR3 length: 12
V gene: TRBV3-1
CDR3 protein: ASSQVQGWETQY

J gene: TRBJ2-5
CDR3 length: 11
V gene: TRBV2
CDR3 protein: ASTGQGLETQY

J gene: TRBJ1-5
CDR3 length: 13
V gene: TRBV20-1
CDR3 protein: SALTGTGGHQPQH

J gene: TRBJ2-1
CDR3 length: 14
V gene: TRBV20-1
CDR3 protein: SALPGLASSYNEQF

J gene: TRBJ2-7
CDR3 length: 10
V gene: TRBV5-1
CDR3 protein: ASSTHGNEQY

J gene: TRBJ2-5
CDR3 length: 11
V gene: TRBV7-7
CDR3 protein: ASRQGSGETQY

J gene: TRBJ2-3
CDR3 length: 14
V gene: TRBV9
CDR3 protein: ASSPPGLAFPDTQY

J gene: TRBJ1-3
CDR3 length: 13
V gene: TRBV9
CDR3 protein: ASSFTGGSGNTIY

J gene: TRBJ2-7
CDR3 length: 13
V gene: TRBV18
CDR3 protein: ASSPRDRLTYEQY

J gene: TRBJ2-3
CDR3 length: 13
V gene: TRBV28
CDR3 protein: ASRPPGLTIDTQY

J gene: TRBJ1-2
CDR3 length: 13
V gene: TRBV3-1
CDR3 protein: ASSQGGAGPDGYT

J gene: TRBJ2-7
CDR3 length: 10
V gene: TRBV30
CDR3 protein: ACRGLYYEQY

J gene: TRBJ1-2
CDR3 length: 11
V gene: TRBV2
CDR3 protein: ASSGGPHYGYT

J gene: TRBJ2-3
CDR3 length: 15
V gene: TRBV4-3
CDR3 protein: ASSQETSAGVLDTQY

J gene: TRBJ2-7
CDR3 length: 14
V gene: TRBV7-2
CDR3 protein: ASSPRGGSTEYEQY